The clone carrying this T cell receptor (beta chain) was observed a few times. Its antigen is still unknown. This entry is derived from a study of T-cell memory formation after mild COVID-19. Study-level points and caveats: Cross-reactive memory seemingly joined, as some responding clones were found in pre-infection memory. There was a balanced CD4/CD8 profile in clones contracting day 15 to 85, and later expanders leaned CD4+. Nothing showed for sure that second-wave clones peaking on day 37 were SARS-CoV-2 specific.

The germline V gene encodes CDR1 MDHEN and CDR2 SYDVKM. The ends were cut back, 4 bases at V and 7 bases at J, with 14 bases in the middle. CDR3 size: 14 residues. MiXCR, applied by TCRdb to the 5' RACE reads, yields one record per CDR3 protein. The profile shows roughly 250,000 distinct CDR3 sequences, about a sixth of them singletons. The clonotype originates from a man between 18 and 29 years old who had mild COVID-19 (a few samples of this study predate the infection). Cell type and time point are not known. The chain has TRBV28 and TRBJ2-1; possible D gene TRBD2, 7 bases. Material for sequencing was PBMCs or a T cell subset sorted from them (not recorded which). CDR3 DNA sequence: TGTGCCAGCAGTTCCCCCGGGGGGCGGAATGAGCAGTTCTTC. This translates into CASSSPGGRNEQFF.